Listed below are T cell receptor beta chains from one sample, sequenced in a study of long-term antiretroviral therapy in people with HIV. Sequencing was performed with immunoSEQ multiplex PCR; in TCRdb, only in-frame clones are kept and a portion is missing. The table includes about 29,000 clones, roughly 78% detected once. The sequencing used unsorted PBMCs, collected 1.5 years before starting antiretroviral therapy. Receptors were obtained from a man in his late teens or twenties with HIV. Both conserved end residues are part of each CDR3. D genes are given only for firm matches. Not all rows give a size; the values are once, few, many and, for expanded clones, a class.

clone size,J gene,V gene,D gene,CDR3 protein,CDR3 DNA
.,TRBJ2-1,TRBV6-6,.,CASSTDSYNEQFF,TGTGCCAGCAGTACCGACTCCTACAATGAGCAGTTCTTC
.,TRBJ1-1,TRBV30,.,CAWSGQLSNTEAFF,TGTGCCTGGAGTGGACAACTGTCGAACACTGAAGCTTTCTTT
.,TRBJ2-3,TRBV5-4,TRBD2,CASSWGGDTDTQYF,TGTGCCAGCAGCTGGGGGGGAGACACAGATACGCAGTATTTT
.,TRBJ1-6,TRBV19,.,CASSILGQNSPLHF,TGTGCCAGTAGTATCCTCGGACAGAATTCACCCCTCCACTTT
.,TRBJ1-2,TRBV4-1,.,CASSQDGKGRGYTF,TGCGCCAGCAGCCAAGATGGGAAAGGGCGAGGCTACACCTTC
.,TRBJ1-2,TRBV5-6,TRBD1,CASSDGQGWFNYGYTF,TGTGCCAGCAGCGACGGACAGGGGTGGTTCAACTATGGCTACACCTTC
.,TRBJ2-2,TRBV13,.,CASSLSARLGAAGELFF,TGTGCCAGCAGCTTATCCGCCCGCCTAGGTGCGGCCGGGGAGCTGTTTTTT
once,TRBJ2-1,TRBV15,TRBD1,CATSREDRGWVEQFF,TGTGCCACCAGCAGAGAAGACAGGGGGTGGGTTGAGCAGTTCTTC
.,TRBJ2-1,TRBV2,.,CASSESAAYNEQFF,TGTGCCAGCAGTGAAAGCGCAGCCTACAATGAGCAGTTCTTC
once,TRBJ2-5,TRBV5-1,.,CASSGETQYF,TGCGCCAGCTCTGGGGAGACCCAGTACTTC
.,TRBJ2-7,TRBV6-5,.,CASSTTAAEQYF,TGTGCCAGCAGTACGACAGCTGCCGAGCAGTACTTC
once,TRBJ2-7,TRBV5-6,TRBD2,CASSLAGYRLAGGYEQYF,TGTGCCAGCAGCTTGGCTGGTTATCGACTAGCGGGGGGGTACGAGCAGTACTTC
.,TRBJ2-4,TRBV30,TRBD1,CAWSSRGRGRRILKNIQYF,TGTGCCTGGAGTTCGAGGGGTAGGGGGCGCCGAATCCTTAAAAACATTCAGTACTTC
.,TRBJ2-7,TRBV5-5,.,CASSSRESSYEQYF,TGTGCCAGCAGCTCCAGGGAGAGCTCCTACGAGCAGTACTTC
.,TRBJ2-5,TRBV9,.,CASSVDQSSLETQYF,TGTGCCAGCAGCGTAGACCAGTCCTCTCTGGAGACCCAGTACTTC
.,TRBJ2-7,TRBV15,TRBD2,CATSRDRGSGSREQYF,TGTGCCACCAGCAGAGATCGGGGTAGCGGGAGTCGCGAGCAGTACTTC
.,TRBJ2-7,TRBV14,.,CASSFGVYEQYF,TGTGCCAGCAGCTTTGGAGTATACGAGCAGTACTTC
medium-sized,TRBJ2-7,TRBV7-2,.,CASSFSVYEQYF,TGTGCCAGCAGCTTCTCCGTCTACGAGCAGTACTTC